This T cell receptor beta chain was recovered during a study of T cells in Graves' hyperthyroidism and ophthalmopathy. Study results and limitations: Among clonotypes expanded in thyroid above 0.001, most were also found in blood.

The CDR3 spans 15 residues. Germline assignment: CDR1 MNHNS and CDR2 SASEGT. The ends were cut back, 1 base at V and 5 bases at J, with 11 bases in the middle. The investigators amplified TCR beta CDR3 regions from RNA transcripts. First-round RT-PCR with HTBI primers amplified the TCR CDR3 region. TCRdb called the multiplex PCR reads again in MiXCR, with one record for every CDR3 protein. The sample holds more than 450,000 distinct CDR3 sequences, 13% to 15% seen once. This clonotype appeared a few times. Its antigen is not known. The receptor was isolated from a woman aged 40 to 50 with Graves' hyperthyroidism. The chain uses TRBV6-1 and TRBJ1-4, with D unclear. Input material: blood. CDR3 region: CASSEGLQLNEKLFF. CDR3 DNA: TGTGCCAGCAGTGAAGGCCTACAGTTAAATGAAAAACTGTTTTTT.